This TCR beta chain was captured in a study of beta chain features in type 1 diabetes. Study results and caveats: The analysis here could not establish whether HLA type shapes TCRB rearrangement. Researchers reported that naive, central memory and Treg TCRB repertoires appeared more similar in patients than in healthy donors. Insertions were fewer and deletions more numerous at VDJ junctions in type 1 diabetes patients. TCRB CDR3s were moderately but significantly shorter in Type 1 diabetes patients in all four CD4+ subsets.

Isolated RNA was reverse transcribed in full, so expressed TCRB transcripts were sequenced. The repertoire was sequenced with immunoSEQ multiplex PCR; TCRdb's copy has only in-frame clones and lacks some. The table has about 700,000 clones, around an eighth seen once. The CDR3 is 14 amino acids. The trim removed 7 bases at V and 4 bases at J, leaving 2 bases unmatched. Germline values: CDR1 SNHLY, CDR2 FYNNEI. Sorted CD4+ subsets: naive, central memory, regulatory, stem cell-like memory (CD45RO/CCR7/CD25/CD127/CD95/CD27 panel). Concerning this clone: Its antigen remains unknown.

The clonotype originates from a young man with type 1 diabetes. The chain carries TRBV2 and TRBJ1-6, with 9 bases identical to TRBD1. The specimen was naive CD4+ T cells from blood. The CDR3, as DNA: TGTGCCAGCATCGGACAGGGGTATAATTCACCCCTCCACTTT. It encodes CASIGQGYNSPLHF.